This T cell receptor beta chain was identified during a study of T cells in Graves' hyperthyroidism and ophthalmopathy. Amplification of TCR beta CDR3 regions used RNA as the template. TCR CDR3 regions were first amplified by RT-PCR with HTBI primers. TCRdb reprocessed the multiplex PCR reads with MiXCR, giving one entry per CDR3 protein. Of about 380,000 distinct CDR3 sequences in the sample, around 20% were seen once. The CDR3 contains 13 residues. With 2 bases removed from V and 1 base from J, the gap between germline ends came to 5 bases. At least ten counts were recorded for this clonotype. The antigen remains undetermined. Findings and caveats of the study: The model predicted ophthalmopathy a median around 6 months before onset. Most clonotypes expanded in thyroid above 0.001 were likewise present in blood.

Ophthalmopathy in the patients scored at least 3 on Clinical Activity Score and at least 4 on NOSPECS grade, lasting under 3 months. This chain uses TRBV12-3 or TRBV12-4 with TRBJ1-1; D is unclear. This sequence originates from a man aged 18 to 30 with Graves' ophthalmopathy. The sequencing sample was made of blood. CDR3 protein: CASSLSGNTEAFF. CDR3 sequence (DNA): TGTGCCAGCAGTTTATCAGGGAACACTGAAGCTTTCTTT.